This T cell receptor (beta chain) was recovered during a study of shared clonotypes between healthy human individuals. This CDR3 spans 10 amino acids. V dropped 7 bases and J dropped 4 bases, with 4 bases sitting between them. Germline V gene lookup returns CDR1 MDHEN and CDR2 SYDVKM. This table comes from immunoSEQ multiplex PCR, and its TCRdb copy is limited to in-frame clones, with some not included. The sample yields about 770,000 clones, 72% seen once. General study results and limits: Inspection by rarefaction showed sorted-subset sequencing to be incomplete despite large depth.

Turning to this clone: The antigen is not known.

The V and J genes are TRBV28 and TRBJ1-1; D is undetermined. The source is a woman under 40 in good health. The specimen sequenced was memory CD4+ T cells sorted from blood. The subset here: CD45RA-negative fraction. The CDR3 is CASTGTEAFF. As DNA, the CDR3 is TGTGCCAGCACAGGCACTGAAGCTTTCTTT.